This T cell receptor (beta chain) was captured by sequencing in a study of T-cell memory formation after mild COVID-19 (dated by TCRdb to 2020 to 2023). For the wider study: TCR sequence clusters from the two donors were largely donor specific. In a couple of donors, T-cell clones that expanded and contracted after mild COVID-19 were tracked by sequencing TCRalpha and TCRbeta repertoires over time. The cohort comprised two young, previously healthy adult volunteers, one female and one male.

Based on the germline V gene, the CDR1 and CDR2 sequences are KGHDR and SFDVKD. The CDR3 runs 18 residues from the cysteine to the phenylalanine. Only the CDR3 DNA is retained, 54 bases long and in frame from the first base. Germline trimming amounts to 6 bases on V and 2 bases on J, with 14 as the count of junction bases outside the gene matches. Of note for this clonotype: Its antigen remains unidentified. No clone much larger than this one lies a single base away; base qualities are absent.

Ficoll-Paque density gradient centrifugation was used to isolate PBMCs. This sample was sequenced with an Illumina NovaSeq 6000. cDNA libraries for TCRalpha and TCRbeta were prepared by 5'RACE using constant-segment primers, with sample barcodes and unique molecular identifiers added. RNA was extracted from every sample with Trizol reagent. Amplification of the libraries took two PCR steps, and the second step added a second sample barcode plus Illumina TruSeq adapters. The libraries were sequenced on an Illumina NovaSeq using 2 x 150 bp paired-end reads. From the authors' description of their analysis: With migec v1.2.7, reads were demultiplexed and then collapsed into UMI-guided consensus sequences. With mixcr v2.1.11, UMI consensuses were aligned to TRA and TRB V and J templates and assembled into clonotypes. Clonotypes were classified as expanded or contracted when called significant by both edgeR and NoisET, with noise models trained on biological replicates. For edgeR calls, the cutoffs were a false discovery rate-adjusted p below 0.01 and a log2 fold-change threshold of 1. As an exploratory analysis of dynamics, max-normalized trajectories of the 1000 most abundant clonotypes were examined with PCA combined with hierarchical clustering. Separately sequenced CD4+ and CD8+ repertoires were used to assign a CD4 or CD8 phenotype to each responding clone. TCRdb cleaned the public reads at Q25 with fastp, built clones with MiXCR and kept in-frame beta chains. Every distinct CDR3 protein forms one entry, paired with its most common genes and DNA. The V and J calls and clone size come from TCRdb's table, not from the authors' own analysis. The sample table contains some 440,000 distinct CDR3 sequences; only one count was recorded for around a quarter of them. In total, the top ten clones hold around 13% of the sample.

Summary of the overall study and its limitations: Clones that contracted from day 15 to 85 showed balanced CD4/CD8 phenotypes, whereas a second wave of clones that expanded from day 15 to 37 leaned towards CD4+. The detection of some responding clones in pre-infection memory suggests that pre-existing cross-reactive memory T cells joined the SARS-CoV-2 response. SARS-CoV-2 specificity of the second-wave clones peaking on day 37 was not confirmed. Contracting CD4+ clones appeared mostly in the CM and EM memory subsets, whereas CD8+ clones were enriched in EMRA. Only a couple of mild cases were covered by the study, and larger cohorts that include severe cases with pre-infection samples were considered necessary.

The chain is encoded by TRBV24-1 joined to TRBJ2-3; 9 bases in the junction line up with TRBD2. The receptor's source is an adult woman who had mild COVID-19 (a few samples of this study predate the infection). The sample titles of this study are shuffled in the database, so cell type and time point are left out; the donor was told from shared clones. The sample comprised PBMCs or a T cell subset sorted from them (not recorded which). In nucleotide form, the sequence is TGTGCCACCAGTACGACCTCAGTAGCGGGAGACTTCACAGATACGCAGTATTTT. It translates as CATSTTSVAGDFTDTQYF.